This T cell receptor (beta chain) was sequenced in a study of CXCR3-negative and CXCR3-positive naive CD8 T cells. Study information: The TRB read total, some 140 million, broke down to about 1.5 +/- 0.3 million reads per library.

UMI labels and 5' RACE were used to prepare the TRB cDNA libraries. Following a re-call of the 5' RACE reads, TCRdb has one entry per CDR3 protein and lacks DNA. Seen in this sample are about 120,000 distinct CDR3 sequences; the ten most common clones hold 0.35% to 0.4%. Of note for this clonotype: The antigen remains undetermined.

General study findings and limits: Diversity ran similarly high across both naive subsets but far lower in memory CD8+ cells. CXCR3-negative and CXCR3-positive naive cells shared comparable TRBV-TRBJ usage, but memory cells did not. After cryopreservation, expression of CXCR3 was partially reduced, and most assays were run with fresh PBMCs. Comparison of naive cells showed more hydrophobic TRB CDR3s in CXCR3-positive than in CXCR3-negative naive cells.

The germline V gene has CDR1 LNHNV and CDR2 YYDKDF (reference sequence). This CDR3 has 15 amino acids. V usage is TRBV15 and J usage is TRBJ2-5. The clonotype originates from a human donor in good health. Some clones in this sample may be carry-over from other donors' samples. The material sequenced was naive CXCR3+ CD8+ T cells from blood. Described subset: CD45RO-CCR7+CD27+CD95- naive CD8+ T cells expressing CXCR3 (TNR3+). CDR3 loop: CATSSFTEYQETQYF. Together with reference TRBV15 and TRBJ2-5, the CDR3 gives the full variable domain: DAMVIQNPRYQVTQFGKPVTLSCSQTLNHNVMYWYQQKSSQAPKLLFHYYDKDFNNEADTPDNFQSRRPNTSFCFLDIRSPGLGDTAMYLCATSSFTEYQETQYFGPGTRLLVL.